This T cell receptor beta chain was obtained from a study of post-analysis software for immune sequencing data. As for this clonotype: Its specificity is unknown.

Study-level findings and limits: TRBV segments more frequent in patients than in controls numbered roughly 5 and included TRBV5-6, TRBV5-1 and TRBV20-1. Under F measure analysis, samples from one preparation batch co-clustered strongly.

The CDR3 totals 13 residues. Germline CDR1 is KGHSH and CDR2 is LQKENI. V lost 3 bases and J 1 base, leaving 6 bases between the germline ends. Every TCR beta cDNA library bore unique molecular identifiers. One entry per CDR3 protein, called by TCRdb with MiXCR from the PCR reads. The table lists hundreds of thousands of distinct CDR3 sequences, roughly 29% of them singletons. The material sequenced was blood. The sequence came from a girl aged 5-17 years with multiple sclerosis. V and J are TRBV18 and TRBJ1-1; D remains ambiguous. The CDR3 nucleotides are TGTGCCAGCTCACCTTCCCAGAACACTGAAGCTTTCTTT. This gives the protein CASSPSQNTEAFF.